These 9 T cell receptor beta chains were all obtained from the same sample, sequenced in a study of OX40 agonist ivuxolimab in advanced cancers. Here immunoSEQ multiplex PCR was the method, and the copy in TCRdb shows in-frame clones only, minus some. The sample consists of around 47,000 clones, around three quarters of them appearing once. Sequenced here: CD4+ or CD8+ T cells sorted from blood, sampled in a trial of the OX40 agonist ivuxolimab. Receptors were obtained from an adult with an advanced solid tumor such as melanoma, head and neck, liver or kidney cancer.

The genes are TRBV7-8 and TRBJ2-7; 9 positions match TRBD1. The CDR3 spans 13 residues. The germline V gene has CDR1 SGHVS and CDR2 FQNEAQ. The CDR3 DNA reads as TGTGCAGTCGCCGGGACAGGGCGGTACGAGCAGTACTTC. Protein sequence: CAVAGTGRYEQYF. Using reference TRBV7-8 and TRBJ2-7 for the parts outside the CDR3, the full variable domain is GAGVSQSPRYKVAKRGQDVALRCDPISGHVSLFWYQQALGQGPEFLTYFQNEAQLDKSGLPSDRFFAERPEGSVSTLKIQRTQQEDSAVYLCAVAGTGRYEQYFGPGTRLTVT.

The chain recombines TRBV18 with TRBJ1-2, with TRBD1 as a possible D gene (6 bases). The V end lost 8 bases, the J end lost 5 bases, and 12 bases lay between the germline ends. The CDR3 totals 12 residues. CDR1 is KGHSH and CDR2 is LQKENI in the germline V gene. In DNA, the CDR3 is TGTGCCAGCCATGGACAGAGTTATGGCTACACCTTC. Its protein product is CASHGQSYGYTF.

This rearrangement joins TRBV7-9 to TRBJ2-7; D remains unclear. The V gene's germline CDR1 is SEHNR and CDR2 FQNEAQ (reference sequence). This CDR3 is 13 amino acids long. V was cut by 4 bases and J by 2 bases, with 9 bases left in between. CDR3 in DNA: TGTGCCAGCAGCTCCTCGAAACCCTACGAGCAGTACTTC. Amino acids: CASSSSKPYEQYF.

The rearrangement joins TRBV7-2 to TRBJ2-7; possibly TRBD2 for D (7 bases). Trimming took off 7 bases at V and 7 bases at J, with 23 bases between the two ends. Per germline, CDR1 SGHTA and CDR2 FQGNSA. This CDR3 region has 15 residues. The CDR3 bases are TGTGCCAGCACCCAAGGGGGGGGCCTCGTGAGAGAGCAGTACTTC. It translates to CASTQGGGLVREQYF.

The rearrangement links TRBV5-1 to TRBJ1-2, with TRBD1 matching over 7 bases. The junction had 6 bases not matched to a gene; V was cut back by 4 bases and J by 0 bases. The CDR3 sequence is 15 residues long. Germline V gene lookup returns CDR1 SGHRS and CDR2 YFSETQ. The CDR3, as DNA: TGCGCCAGCAGCCTAGGGGGCGAGCCTAACTATGGCTACACCTTC. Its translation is CASSLGGEPNYGYTF.

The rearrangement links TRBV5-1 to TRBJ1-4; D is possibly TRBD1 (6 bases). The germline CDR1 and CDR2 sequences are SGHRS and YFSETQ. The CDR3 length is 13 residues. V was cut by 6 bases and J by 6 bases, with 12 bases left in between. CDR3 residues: CASKETGDEKLFF. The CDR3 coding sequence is TGCGCCAGCAAGGAGACAGGTGATGAAAAACTGTTTTTT.

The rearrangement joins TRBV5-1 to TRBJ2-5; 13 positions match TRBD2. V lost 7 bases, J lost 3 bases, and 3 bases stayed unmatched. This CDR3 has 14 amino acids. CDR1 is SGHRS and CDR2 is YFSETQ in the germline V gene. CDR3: CASRTSGREETQYF. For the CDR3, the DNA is TGCGCCAGCCGGACTAGCGGGAGAGAAGAGACCCAGTACTTC. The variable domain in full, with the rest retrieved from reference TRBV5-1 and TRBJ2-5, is KAGVTQTPRYLIKTRGQQVTLSCSPISGHRSVSWYQQTPGQGLQFLFEYFSETQRNKGNFPGRFSGRQFSNSRSEMNVSTLELGDSALYLCASRTSGREETQYFGPGTRLLVL.

The CDR3 region has the DNA TGCGCCAGCAGCCTCCAAGATCGGCAGGGAAATCCGACCTACGAGCAGTACTTC. Encoded protein: CASSLQDRQGNPTYEQYF. V gene TRBV5-1 combines with J gene TRBJ2-7; weak D call: TRBD1 (5 bases). V was trimmed by 4 bases and J by 2 bases, leaving 25 bases between them. CDR1 and CDR2 (germline): SGHRS, YFSETQ. This CDR3 spans 18 amino acids.

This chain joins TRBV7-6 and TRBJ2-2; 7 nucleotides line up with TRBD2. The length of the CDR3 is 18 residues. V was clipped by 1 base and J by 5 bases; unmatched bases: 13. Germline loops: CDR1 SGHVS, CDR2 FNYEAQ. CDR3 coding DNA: TGTGCCAGCAGCTTAGGTGTAAGCGGGGCGCCTCCGACCGGGGAGCTGTTTTTT. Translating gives CASSLGVSGAPPTGELFF. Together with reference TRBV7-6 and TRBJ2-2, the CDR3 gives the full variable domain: GAGVSQSPRYKVTKRGQDVALRCDPISGHVSLYWYRQALGQGPEFLTYFNYEAQQDKSGLPNDRFSAERPEGSISTLTIQRTEQRDSAMYRCASSLGVSGAPPTGELFFGEGSRLTVL.